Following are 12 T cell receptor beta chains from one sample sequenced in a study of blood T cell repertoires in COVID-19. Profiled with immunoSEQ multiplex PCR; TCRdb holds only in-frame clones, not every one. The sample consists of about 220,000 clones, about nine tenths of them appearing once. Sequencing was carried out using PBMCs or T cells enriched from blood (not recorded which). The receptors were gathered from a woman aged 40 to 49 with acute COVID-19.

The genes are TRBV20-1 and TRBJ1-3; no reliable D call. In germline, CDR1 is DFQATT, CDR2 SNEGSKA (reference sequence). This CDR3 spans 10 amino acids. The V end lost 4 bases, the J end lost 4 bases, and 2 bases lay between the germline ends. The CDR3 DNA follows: TGCAGTGCTATAGGAAACACCATATATTTT. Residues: CSAIGNTIYF.

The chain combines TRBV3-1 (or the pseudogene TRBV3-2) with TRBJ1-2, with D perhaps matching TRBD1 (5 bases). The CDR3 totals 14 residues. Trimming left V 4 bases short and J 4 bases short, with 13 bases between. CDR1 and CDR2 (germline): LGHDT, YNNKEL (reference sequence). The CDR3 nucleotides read TGTGCCAGCAGCCCTTCCCAGGGCGGCTATGGCTACACCTTC. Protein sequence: CASSPSQGGYGYTF.

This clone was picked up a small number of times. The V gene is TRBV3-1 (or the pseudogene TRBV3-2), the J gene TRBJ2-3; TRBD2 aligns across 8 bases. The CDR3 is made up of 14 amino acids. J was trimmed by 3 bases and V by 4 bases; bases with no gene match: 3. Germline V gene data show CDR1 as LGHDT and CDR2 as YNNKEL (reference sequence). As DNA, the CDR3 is TGTGCCAGCAGCCCGGGACTAGGAACAGATACGCAGTATTTT. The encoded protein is CASSPGLGTDTQYF.

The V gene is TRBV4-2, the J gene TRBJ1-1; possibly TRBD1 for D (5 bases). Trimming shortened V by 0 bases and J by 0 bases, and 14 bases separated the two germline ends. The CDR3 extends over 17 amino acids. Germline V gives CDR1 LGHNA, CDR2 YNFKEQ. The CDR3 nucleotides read TGTGCCAGCAGCCAAGAGGGGGGACGCCCCTTGAACACTGAAGCTTTCTTT. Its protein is CASSQEGGRPLNTEAFF.

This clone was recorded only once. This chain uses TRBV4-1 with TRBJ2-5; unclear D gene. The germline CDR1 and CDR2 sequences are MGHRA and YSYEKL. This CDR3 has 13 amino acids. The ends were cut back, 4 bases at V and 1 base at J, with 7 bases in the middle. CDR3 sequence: CASSLSTQETQYF. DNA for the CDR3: TGCGCCAGCAGCCTATCTACCCAAGAGACCCAGTACTTC.

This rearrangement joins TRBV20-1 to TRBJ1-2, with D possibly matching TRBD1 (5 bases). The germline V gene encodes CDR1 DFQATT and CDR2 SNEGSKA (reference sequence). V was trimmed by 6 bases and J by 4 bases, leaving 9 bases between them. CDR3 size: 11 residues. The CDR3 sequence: CSAQGGYGYTF. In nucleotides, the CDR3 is TGCAGTGCCCAGGGAGGCTATGGCTACACCTTC.

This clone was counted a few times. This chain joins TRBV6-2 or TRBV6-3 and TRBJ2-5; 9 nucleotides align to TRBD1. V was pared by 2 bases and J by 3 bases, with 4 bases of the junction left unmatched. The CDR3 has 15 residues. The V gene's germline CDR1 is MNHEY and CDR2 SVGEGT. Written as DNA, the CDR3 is TGTGCCAGCAGTTACCTCCGGGACAGGGAAGAGACCCAGTACTTC. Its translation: CASSYLRDREETQYF.

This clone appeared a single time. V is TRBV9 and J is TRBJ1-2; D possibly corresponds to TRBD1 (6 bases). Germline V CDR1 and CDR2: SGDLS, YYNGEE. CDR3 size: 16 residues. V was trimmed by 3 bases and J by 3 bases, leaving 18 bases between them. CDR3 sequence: CASSAGTDRSHYGYTF. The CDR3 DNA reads TGTGCCAGCAGCGCGGGGACCGACAGGAGCCACTATGGCTACACCTTC.

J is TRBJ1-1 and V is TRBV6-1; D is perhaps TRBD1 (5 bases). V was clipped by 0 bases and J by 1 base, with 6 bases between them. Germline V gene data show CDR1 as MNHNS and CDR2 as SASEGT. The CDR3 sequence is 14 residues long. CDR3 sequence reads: CASSEAGGNTEAFF. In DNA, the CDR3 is TGTGCCAGCAGTGAAGCGGGGGGGAACACTGAAGCTTTCTTT.

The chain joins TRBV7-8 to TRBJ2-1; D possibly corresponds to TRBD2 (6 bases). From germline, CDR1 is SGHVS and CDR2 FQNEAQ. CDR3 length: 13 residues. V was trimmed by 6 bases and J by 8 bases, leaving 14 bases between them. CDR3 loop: CASSRRLGDEQFF. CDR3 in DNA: TGTGCCAGCAGTCGCCGACTAGGAGATGAGCAGTTCTTC.

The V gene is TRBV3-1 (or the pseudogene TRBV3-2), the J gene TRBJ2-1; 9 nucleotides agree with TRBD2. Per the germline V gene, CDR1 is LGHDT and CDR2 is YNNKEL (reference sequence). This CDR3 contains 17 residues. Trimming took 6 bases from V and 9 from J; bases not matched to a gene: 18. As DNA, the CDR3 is TGTGCCAGCAGTTCAACCAGTAGCGGGGGCGCCGGGGGTGAGCAGTTCTTC. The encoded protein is CASSSTSSGGAGGEQFF.

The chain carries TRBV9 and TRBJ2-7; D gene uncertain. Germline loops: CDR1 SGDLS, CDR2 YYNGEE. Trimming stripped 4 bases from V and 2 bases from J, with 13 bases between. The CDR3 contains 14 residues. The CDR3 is CASSPHGSAYEQYF. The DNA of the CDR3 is TGTGCCAGCAGCCCCCACGGGTCCGCCTACGAGCAGTACTTC.